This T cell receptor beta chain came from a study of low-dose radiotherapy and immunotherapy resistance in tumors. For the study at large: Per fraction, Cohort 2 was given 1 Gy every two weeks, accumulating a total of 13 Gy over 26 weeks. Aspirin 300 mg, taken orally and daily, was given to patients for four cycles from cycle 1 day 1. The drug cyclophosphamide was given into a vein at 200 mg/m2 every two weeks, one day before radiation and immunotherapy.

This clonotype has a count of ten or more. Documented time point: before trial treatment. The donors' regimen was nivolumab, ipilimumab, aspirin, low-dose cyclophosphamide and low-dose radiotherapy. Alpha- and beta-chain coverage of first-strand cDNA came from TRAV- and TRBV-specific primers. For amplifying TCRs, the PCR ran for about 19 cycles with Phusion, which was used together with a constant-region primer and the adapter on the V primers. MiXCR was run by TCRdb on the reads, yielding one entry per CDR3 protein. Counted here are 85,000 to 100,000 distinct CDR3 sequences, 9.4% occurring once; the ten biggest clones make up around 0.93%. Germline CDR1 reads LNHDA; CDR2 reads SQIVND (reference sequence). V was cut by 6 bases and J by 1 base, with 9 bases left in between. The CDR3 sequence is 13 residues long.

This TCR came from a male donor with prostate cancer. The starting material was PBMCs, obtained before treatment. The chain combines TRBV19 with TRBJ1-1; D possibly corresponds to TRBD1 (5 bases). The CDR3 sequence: CASRTQGNTEAFF. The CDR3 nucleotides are TGTGCCAGTAGGACCCAGGGGAACACTGAAGCTTTCTTT.